Shown below are 30 T cell receptor beta chains from a single sample sequenced in a study of shared clonotypes between healthy human individuals. Produced via immunoSEQ multiplex PCR; TCRdb's table is partial and in-frame only. Here the sample spans approximately 100,000 clones, about 67% being singletons. The sample comprised memory CD8+ T cells sorted from blood. Subset in this sample: CD45RO+ cells pooled with CCR7-negative TemRA cells. Source of these receptors: a woman aged 25 to 39 in good health.

The chain is built from TRBV19 and TRBJ2-5; perhaps TRBD1 as D (6 bases). CDR1 LNHDA and CDR2 SQIVND come from the germline V gene (reference sequence). V was clipped by 2 bases and J by 11 bases, with 15 bases between them. This CDR3 comprises 13 residues. The CDR3 DNA reads TGTGCCAGTAGTATAATTTCTTTCGGACAGCAGTACTTC. It specifies CASSIISFGQQYF.

This clone was seen at least ten times. The gene calls are TRBV15 and TRBJ2-7; D possibly corresponds to TRBD2 (7 bases). The CDR3 totals 16 residues. Germline lookup yields CDR1 LNHNV and CDR2 YYDKDF (reference sequence). The V end was cut by 0 bases, the J end by 5 bases, with 17 bases between. The CDR3: CATSRDPGEGHDEQYF. The CDR3 nucleotides are TGTGCCACCAGCAGAGATCCAGGGGAGGGCCATGACGAGCAGTACTTC.

The J gene is TRBJ2-7, the V gene TRBV15; TRBD1 matches at 7 bases. The CDR3 is 15 residues long. V was pared by 0 bases and J by 2 bases, with 4 bases of the junction left unmatched. Per germline, CDR1 LNHNV and CDR2 YYDKDF (reference sequence). CDR3 loop: CATSREGTVPYEQYF. For the CDR3, the DNA is TGTGCCACCAGCAGAGAAGGGACAGTTCCCTACGAGCAGTACTTC. The full variable domain, completed using reference TRBV15 and TRBJ2-7, is DAMVIQNPRYQVTQFGKPVTLSCSQTLNHNVMYWYQQKSSQAPKLLFHYYDKDFNNEADTPDNFQSRRPNTSFCFLDIRSPGLGDTAMYLCATSREGTVPYEQYFGPGTRLTVT.

On this clone: Within the sample, other DNA sequences also encode this same CDR3. V usage is TRBV15 and J usage is TRBJ2-5; D is perhaps TRBD1 or TRBD2 (7 bases each). The CDR3 sequence is 15 residues long. Between the trimmed V and J ends, which lost 0 bases and 5 bases, there was a span of 13 bases. Germline CDR1 is LNHNV and CDR2 is YYDKDF (reference sequence). The CDR3 sequence: CATSREGQGGETQYF. CDR3 sequence (DNA): TGTGCCACCAGCAGAGAGGGTCAGGGGGGGGAGACCCAGTACTTC.

This clone was observed a handful of times. A read error is likely here: a far larger clone is one base away. The same CDR3 also results from other DNA sequences found in this sample. The chain joins TRBV6-4 to TRBJ2-1, with 14 positions matching TRBD2. This CDR3 is built from 14 residues. V trimming: 4 bases; J trimming: 7 bases; junction bases outside the gene matches: 0. CDR1 is MRHNA and CDR2 is SNTAGT in the germline V gene. CDR3 sequence reads: CASSGLAGGNEQFF. CDR3 in DNA: TGTGCCAGCAGTGGACTAGCGGGAGGGAATGAGCAGTTCTTC.

The chain has TRBV6-1 and TRBJ2-7; 10 bases map to TRBD2. This CDR3 is built from 18 residues. The ends lost 4 bases at V and 0 bases at J; junction bases unmatched: 12. Germline loops: CDR1 MNHNS, CDR2 SASEGT. For the CDR3, the DNA is TGTGCCAGCAGTGCACCCCGGTTTAGCGGGAGGAGCTCCTACGAGCAGTACTTC. Residues: CASSAPRFSGRSSYEQYF.

Note on this clone: This sequence is one base from a far larger clone and is likely a read error. This chain connects TRBV4-2 to TRBJ1-1; D not resolved. This CDR3 is built from 14 residues. Germline CDR1 and CDR2: LGHNA and YNFKEQ. V lost 5 bases and J lost 1, with 11 bases in between. The CDR3, as DNA: TGTGCCAGCAGCGCGTCGACGGGGAACACTGAAGCTTTCTTT. Residues: CASSASTGNTEAFF.

In DNA, the CDR3 is TGCGCCAGCAGCCAAGTCGCCTACTACGAGCAGTACTTC. Protein product: CASSQVAYYEQYF. V usage is TRBV4-1 and J usage is TRBJ2-7; D remains unclear. V was trimmed by 1 base and J by 3 bases, leaving 7 bases between them. Germline CDR1 MGHRA, CDR2 YSYEKL. The CDR3 contains 13 residues.

The chain joins TRBV10-1 to TRBJ1-1; D gene ambiguous. The CDR3 runs to 13 residues. The germline V gene has CDR1 WNHNN and CDR2 SYGVQD (reference sequence). V was clipped by 2 bases and J by 1 base, with 5 bases between them. The CDR3, as DNA: TGCGCCAGCAGTGAGACCGGGAACACTGAAGCTTTCTTT. This encodes CASSETGNTEAFF.

The J gene is TRBJ1-4, the V gene TRBV6-5; D may be TRBD1 (6 bases). Trimming shortened V by 7 bases and J by 7 bases, and 16 bases separated the two germline ends. The CDR3 length is 14 residues. Germline loops: CDR1 MNHEY, CDR2 SVGAGI. This CDR3 reads CASTTGRGFEKLFF. The DNA of the CDR3 is TGTGCCAGCACCACGGGCAGGGGATTTGAAAAACTGTTTTTT.

This rearrangement joins TRBV28 to TRBJ2-3, with no clear D. Germline lookup yields CDR1 MDHEN and CDR2 SYDVKM. The V and J ends lost 6 bases and 3 bases respectively, with 13 bases between them. The CDR3 consists of 14 residues. CDR3 DNA sequence: TGTGCCAGCAGCGCGCCCTCTGGGACAGATACGCAGTATTTT. This gives the protein CASSAPSGTDTQYF.

This clone was observed once. V gene TRBV4-2 combines with J gene TRBJ1-2; D is unresolved. CDR1 is LGHNA, CDR2 YNFKEQ, per germline. The CDR3 totals 13 residues. V lost 5 bases and J 1 base, leaving 8 bases between the germline ends. Written as DNA, the CDR3 is TGTGCCAGCAGCTCACAGCTTAACTATGGCTACACCTTC. This gives the protein CASSSQLNYGYTF.

This clone was observed a few times. The chain links TRBV5-1 to TRBJ2-2; no clear D gene. The CDR3 runs to 13 residues. CDR1 is SGHRS and CDR2 is YFSETQ in the germline V gene. V lost 2 bases to trimming and J lost 0 bases, with 2 bases between them. CDR3 sequence reads: CASSFANTGELFF. The CDR3 DNA sequence: TGCGCCAGCAGCTTTGCGAACACCGGGGAGCTGTTTTTT.

The V call is TRBV19, the J call TRBJ2-5, with D hard to call. The V and J ends lost 3 bases and 1 base respectively, with 9 bases between them. Germline V gene lookup returns CDR1 LNHDA and CDR2 SQIVND (reference sequence). The CDR3 is 14 amino acids. This chain's CDR3 is CASSIRESQETQYF. Here the CDR3 DNA reads TGTGCCAGTAGTATCCGAGAAAGCCAAGAGACCCAGTACTTC.

There are many counts of this clone. This chain joins TRBV5-8 and TRBJ2-1; TRBD2 matches at 10 bases. Germline CDR1 SGHTS, CDR2 YDEGEE. Losses at the gene ends were 0 bases for V and 5 bases for J; bases not matched to a gene: 5. This CDR3 spans 16 amino acids. CDR3 loop: CASSLGPSGSHNEQFF. The CDR3 coding sequence is TGTGCCAGCAGCTTGGGGCCTAGCGGGAGCCACAATGAGCAGTTCTTC. Supplemented by reference TRBV5-8 and TRBJ2-1, the full variable domain reads EAGVTQSPTHLIKTRGQQATLRCSPISGHTSVYWYQQALGLGLQFLLWYDEGEERNRGNFPPRFSGRQFPNYSSELNVNALELEDSALYLCASSLGPSGSHNEQFFGPGTRLTVL.

The chain employs TRBV28 and TRBJ1-5, with a possible D match to TRBD1 (5 bases). The CDR3 length is 13 residues. Trimming removed 11 bases at V and 5 bases at J, with 16 bases between. Germline loops: CDR1 MDHEN, CDR2 SYDVKM. CDR3: CACRGRGDQPQHF. CDR3 DNA sequence: TGTGCCTGCCGGGGGAGGGGCGATCAGCCCCAGCATTTT.

This clone was recorded a few times. The rearrangement links TRBV6-1 to TRBJ1-2; a weak D match, TRBD1 (5 bases). The CDR3 length is 12 residues. Between the trimmed V and J ends, which lost 9 bases and 9 bases, there was a span of 17 bases. The V gene's germline CDR1 is MNHNS and CDR2 SASEGT. CDR3 amino acids: CASGTDSLSYTF. The CDR3 DNA sequence: TGTGCCAGTGGGACGGATTCGCTGAGCTACACCTTC.

This CDR3 is CASSFSGEQYF. The CDR3 DNA follows: TGTGCCAGCAGCTTTAGCGGCGAGCAGTACTTC. The gene calls are TRBV11-2 and TRBJ2-7; perhaps TRBD2 as D (6 bases). From germline, CDR1 is SGHAT and CDR2 FQNNGV. Trimming took 3 bases from V and 6 from J, leaving 6 bases between them. The CDR3 sequence is 11 residues long.

CDR3 nucleotide sequence: TGTGCCAGCAGCTTAATACAACCGTACTACACCTTC. It translates to CASSLIQPYYTF. The chain is built from TRBV7-9 and TRBJ1-2; D gene unclear. The CDR3 sequence is 12 residues long. CDR1 SEHNR and CDR2 FQNEAQ come from the germline V gene (reference sequence). Trimming pared 2 bases from V and 10 bases from J, leaving 11 bases between.

The rearrangement uses TRBV27 and TRBJ2-5, with D perhaps TRBD2 (6 bases). The DNA end is more similar to TRBJ2-7, so the J call may be wrong. CDR3 length equals 15 residues. CDR1 is MNHEY, CDR2 SMNVEV, per germline (reference sequence). The CDR3 nucleotides read TGTGCCAGCAGTCTCTTCGCCGGGAGCTCCTACGAGCAGTACTTC. Its protein product is CASSLFAGSSYEQYF.

This clone was seen more than once but under ten times. The V gene is TRBV5-1, the J gene TRBJ1-2, with 11 bases lining up with TRBD1. The CDR3 totals 18 residues. Germline V lookup: CDR1 SGHRS, CDR2 YFSETQ. V lost 6 bases, J lost 6 bases, and 19 bases stayed unmatched. DNA for the CDR3: TGCGCCAGCACCAGGGCCGGGACAGGGGGTTCGAGTTCAAATGGCTACACCTTC. It translates to CASTRAGTGGSSSNGYTF.

This clone was observed a handful of times. This sequence joins TRBV29-1 and TRBJ2-4, with a weak D call TRBD2 (5 bases). Trimming removed 6 bases at V and 8 bases at J, with 17 bases between. The CDR3 contains 13 residues. The germline V gene encodes CDR1 SQVTM and CDR2 ANQGSEA. CDR3 sequence (DNA): TGCAGCGTGACGCAAGGGTACGGGGACATTCAGTACTTC. This gives the protein CSVTQGYGDIQYF.

This chain joins TRBV7-9 and TRBJ1-1; D is uncertain. CDR1 SEHNR and CDR2 FQNEAQ come from the germline V gene (reference sequence). The CDR3 contains 15 residues. Trimming shortened V by 5 bases and J by 0 bases, and 13 bases separated the two germline ends. In nucleotides, the CDR3 is TGTGCCAGCAGCCCGATCTACCAGCTGAACACTGAAGCTTTCTTT. Translating gives CASSPIYQLNTEAFF.

The chain links TRBV5-1 to TRBJ2-7, with D perhaps matching TRBD1 (5 bases). With 1 base removed from V and 6 bases from J, the gap between germline ends came to 20 bases. The CDR3 extends over 16 amino acids. Germline V CDR1 and CDR2: SGHRS, YFSETQ. CDR3 loop: CASSLSGRRQWAEQYF. The CDR3 nucleotides read TGCGCCAGCAGCTTGAGTGGCAGGAGACAGTGGGCCGAGCAGTACTTC.

The chain recombines TRBV10-3 with TRBJ1-5, with 7 bases identical to TRBD1. Germline loops: CDR1 ENHRY, CDR2 SYGVKD. Trimming removed 6 bases from V and 3 bases from J; junction bases left unmatched: 5. This CDR3 spans 14 amino acids. In nucleotides, the CDR3 is TGTGCCATCAGAGGACAGGAGTTCAATCAGCCCCAGCATTTT. Amino acid sequence: CAIRGQEFNQPQHF.

The CDR3 DNA reads as TGTGCCAGCAGCTACCCTTACCTGGAGGACCTCACAGATACGCAGTATTTT. Residues: CASSYPYLEDLTDTQYF. The chain combines TRBV2 with TRBJ2-3; D might be TRBD2 (5 bases). This CDR3 region has 17 residues. Trimming shortened V by 6 bases and J by 2 bases, and 21 bases separated the two germline ends. The germline CDR1 and CDR2 sequences are SNHLY and FYNNEI.

The J gene is TRBJ2-1, the V gene TRBV4-1; the match to TRBD2 covers 8 bases. The CDR3 extends over 18 amino acids. Germline V gene sequence: CDR1 MGHRA, CDR2 YSYEKL. The trim removed 0 bases at V and 8 bases at J, leaving 15 bases unmatched. The CDR3 DNA sequence: TGCGCCAGCAGCCAAGATAAAACTTTGGGACTAGTCATCCATGAGCAGTTCTTC. Protein sequence: CASSQDKTLGLVIHEQFF.

The chain carries TRBV5-1 and TRBJ2-1; 12 bases map to TRBD2. The CDR3 sequence is 15 residues long. CDR1 SGHRS and CDR2 YFSETQ come from the germline V gene. After removal of 5 bases from V and 7 bases from J, the junction contained 7 bases not matched to a gene. The CDR3 spells CASRPPGTSGNEQFF. The CDR3 nucleotides read TGCGCCAGCAGACCCCCCGGGACTAGCGGGAATGAGCAGTTCTTC.

This clone appeared a single time. The V call is TRBV7-6, the J call TRBJ2-5; D uncertain. The V end lost 3 bases, the J end lost 3 bases, and 8 bases lay between the germline ends. The CDR3 consists of 13 residues. Germline V gives CDR1 SGHVS, CDR2 FNYEAQ. For the CDR3, the DNA is TGTGCCAGCAGCTTCAGCGCGGAAGAGACCCAGTACTTC. The encoded protein is CASSFSAEETQYF.

The DNA of the CDR3 is TGTGCCAGCAGTTTATCCGTATTTGAGACCCAGTACTTC. As protein: CASSLSVFETQYF. V usage is TRBV28 and J usage is TRBJ2-5; no clear D gene. The germline V gene has CDR1 MDHEN and CDR2 SYDVKM. V gave up 1 base and J gave up 5 bases, with 8 bases separating them. This CDR3 region has 13 residues.